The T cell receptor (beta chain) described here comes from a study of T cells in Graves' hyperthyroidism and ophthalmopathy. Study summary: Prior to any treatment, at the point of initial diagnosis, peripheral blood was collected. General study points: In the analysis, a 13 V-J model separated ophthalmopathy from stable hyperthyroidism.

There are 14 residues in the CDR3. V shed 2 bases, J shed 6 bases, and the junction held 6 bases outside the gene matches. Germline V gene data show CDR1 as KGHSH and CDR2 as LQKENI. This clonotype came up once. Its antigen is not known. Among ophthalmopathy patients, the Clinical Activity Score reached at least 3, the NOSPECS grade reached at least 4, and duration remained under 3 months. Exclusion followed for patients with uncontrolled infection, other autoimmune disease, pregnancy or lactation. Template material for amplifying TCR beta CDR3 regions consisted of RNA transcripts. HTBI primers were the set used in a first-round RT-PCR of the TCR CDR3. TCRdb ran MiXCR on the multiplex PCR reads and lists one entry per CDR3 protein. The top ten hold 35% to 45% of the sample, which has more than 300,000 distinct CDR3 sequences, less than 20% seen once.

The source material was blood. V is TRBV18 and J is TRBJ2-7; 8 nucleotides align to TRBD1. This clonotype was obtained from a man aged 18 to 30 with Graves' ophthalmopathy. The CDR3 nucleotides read TGTGCCAGCTCACCAGTTGAGGACAGGGTCGAGCAGTACTTC. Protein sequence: CASSPVEDRVEQYF.